Listed below are T cell receptor beta chains from one sample, sequenced in a study of identical twins. TCRdb re-called the 5' RACE reads with MiXCR, one entry per CDR3 protein. Among 550,000 to 700,000 distinct CDR3 sequences listed, over 8.5% were seen once. These sequences were also reported in another study, on yellow fever vaccine responses in identical twins.

Sequencing was done on a sample of PBMCs. The receptors derive from a woman aged 18-29 years in good health. CDR3s include the opening cysteine and the closing phenylalanine or tryptophan. A D gene is named only where the DNA matches it firmly. Expanded clones get a size class; other rows say once, few or many, or leave the size out.

j_call clone_size v_call d_call cdr3_aa cdr3_nt
TRBJ2-1 NA TRBV6-2/TRBV6-3 NA CASSHGSYNEQFF TGTGCCAGCAGCCACGGGAGTTACAATGAGCAGTTCTTC
TRBJ2-3 few TRBV7-8 NA CASSLASGVADTQYF TGTGCCAGCAGCTTAGCCTCAGGGGTCGCAGATACGCAGTATTTT
TRBJ2-7 few TRBV30 TRBD2 CAWRRGSGGTSTYEQYF TGTGCCTGGAGACGGGGTAGCGGGGGGACTTCGACCTACGAGCAGTACTTC
TRBJ2-1 NA TRBV29-1 TRBD2 CSVERLAGAPPYNEQFF TGCAGCGTTGAAAGACTAGCGGGGGCACCCCCCTACAATGAGCAGTTCTTC
TRBJ2-2 few TRBV18 TRBD1 CASSPRQGSNTGELFF TGTGCCAGCTCACCGCGACAGGGATCGAACACCGGGGAGCTGTTTTTT
TRBJ2-1 many TRBV11-2 NA CASSLEAQGNEQFF TGTGCCAGCAGCTTAGAGGCGCAGGGCAATGAGCAGTTCTTC
TRBJ2-2 NA TRBV12-3/TRBV12-4 TRBD1 CASRPRGRSTGELFF TGTGCCAGCAGGCCGAGGGGGCGCAGCACCGGGGAGCTGTTTTTT
TRBJ2-5 many TRBV6-1 NA CASTKTDTIQETQYF TGTGCCAGCACCAAAACCGACACCATCCAAGAGACCCAGTACTTC
TRBJ2-5 many TRBV7-9 TRBD2 CASSRIGLAGQETQYF TGTGCCAGCAGCAGAATAGGACTAGCGGGGCAAGAGACCCAGTACTTC
TRBJ2-5 many TRBV6-2/TRBV6-3 NA CASATPEETQYF TGTGCCAGCGCTACTCCGGAAGAGACCCAGTACTTC
TRBJ2-3 few TRBV9 TRBD2 CASSVAEASGSTDTQYF TGTGCCAGCAGCGTAGCCGAAGCTAGCGGGTCAACTGATACGCAGTATTTT
TRBJ2-7 many TRBV3-1 TRBD1 CASSQERTGKQYF TGTGCCAGCAGCCAAGAAAGGACAGGCAAGCAGTACTTC
TRBJ1-2 NA TRBV2 TRBD1 CASSRGDSVYGYTF TGTGCCAGCAGTCGAGGGGACAGTGTCTATGGCTACACCTTC
TRBJ2-7 many TRBV28 NA CASSSPPYEQYF TGTGCCAGCAGCTCCCCCCCTTACGAGCAGTACTTC
TRBJ2-7 NA TRBV20-1 TRBD2 CSARDRPSGGPGVPYEQYF TGCAGTGCTAGAGATCGGCCTAGCGGGGGGCCTGGGGTCCCCTACGAGCAGTACTTC
TRBJ2-7 NA TRBV4-1 TRBD2 CASSQGARVREGEQYF TGCGCCAGCAGCCAAGGCGCGAGGGTGCGGGAGGGCGAGCAGTACTTC
TRBJ2-2 few TRBV10-3 NA CAISAGSAGELFF TGTGCCATCAGCGCTGGGAGCGCCGGGGAGCTGTTTTTT
TRBJ2-7 NA TRBV7-7 NA CASSLLGLDSYEQYF TGTGCCAGCAGCTTATTGGGATTGGACTCCTACGAGCAGTACTTC
TRBJ2-7 NA TRBV4-2 NA CASSQELLYEQYF TGTGCCAGCAGCCAAGAGCTACTCTACGAGCAGTACTTC
TRBJ2-7 many TRBV28 NA CASSSGGLSYEQYF TGTGCCAGCAGTTCTGGGGGGTTGTCCTACGAGCAGTACTTC
TRBJ2-5 many TRBV20-1 NA CSARARGDRGIQETQYF TGCAGTGCTAGGGCCCGAGGGGATCGGGGGATCCAAGAGACCCAGTACTTC
TRBJ2-7 NA TRBV7-2 TRBD1 CASSLGDREIPYEQYF TGTGCCAGCAGCTTAGGGGACAGGGAGATTCCCTACGAGCAGTACTTC
TRBJ2-3 NA TRBV6-1 TRBD2 CASRRLAASSDTQYF TGTGCCAGCAGGAGACTAGCGGCTAGTTCAGATACGCAGTATTTT
TRBJ1-3 few TRBV4-3 NA CASSQDSDSGNTIYF TGCGCCAGCAGCCAAGATTCGGACTCTGGAAACACCATATATTTT
TRBJ2-2 few TRBV6-1 NA CASRTNSAGTGELFF TGTGCCAGCAGAACCAACTCGGCAGGCACCGGGGAGCTGTTTTTT
TRBJ2-1 many TRBV12-3/TRBV12-4 NA CASSFAVYNEQFF TGTGCCAGCAGTTTTGCAGTCTACAATGAGCAGTTCTTC
TRBJ1-5 NA TRBV5-1 TRBD1 CASSEKPLTGGASNQPQHF TGCGCCAGCAGCGAAAAACCCCTAACAGGGGGGGCTAGCAATCAGCCCCAGCATTTT
TRBJ2-3 few TRBV29-1 TRBD1 CSVGGTESTDTQYF TGCAGCGTTGGAGGGACAGAGAGCACAGATACGCAGTATTTT
TRBJ2-7 few TRBV5-5 NA CASSAMMTYEQYF TGTGCCAGCAGCGCAATGATGACCTACGAGCAGTACTTC
TRBJ2-5 NA TRBV7-9 TRBD1 CASGPGQGLGETQYF TGTGCCAGCGGACCGGGACAGGGTTTGGGGGAGACCCAGTACTTC
TRBJ1-1 many TRBV14 NA CASSQDGRVAEAFF TGTGCCAGCAGCCAAGACGGCAGGGTTGCTGAAGCTTTCTTT
TRBJ2-1 NA TRBV19 NA CASTPGNEQFF TGTGCCAGTACGCCGGGCAATGAGCAGTTCTTC
TRBJ2-3 NA TRBV6-5 NA CASSYSYRDTQYF TGTGCCAGCAGTTACTCGTATCGAGATACGCAGTATTTT
TRBJ2-2 few TRBV20-1 NA CSARDFGRNTGELFF TGCAGTGCTAGAGATTTTGGCAGGAACACCGGGGAGCTGTTTTTT
TRBJ1-2 NA TRBV10-3 TRBD1 CAISDDRGIPYTF TGTGCCATCAGTGATGACAGGGGCATCCCCTACACCTTC
TRBJ2-4 few TRBV4-1 NA CASSLPDGGNIQYF TGCGCCAGCAGCCTTCCGGACGGCGGAAACATTCAGTACTTC